This T cell receptor beta chain was recorded in a study of T-cell memory formation after mild COVID-19. TCRdb re-analysed the 5' RACE reads in MiXCR, keeping a single row per CDR3 protein. Among about 100,000 distinct CDR3 sequences listed, over 13% were seen once. A remark on this clonotype: A much larger clone differs from this one at a single base, so this may be a read error.

The source of this sequence is a man aged 18 to 30 who had mild COVID-19 (a few samples of this study predate the infection). Cell type and time point are not known. Sequenced material: PBMCs or a T cell subset sorted from them (not recorded which).

CDR3 region: CAISYSASAGGDTQYF. The CDR3, as DNA: TGTGCCATCAGTTACTCAGCCAGCGCGGGAGGAGATACGCAGTATTTT. The chain combines TRBV6-6 with TRBJ2-3, with 8 bases that match TRBD2. CDR1 is MNHNY, CDR2 SVGAGI, per germline (reference sequence). The CDR3 totals 16 residues.